The 27 T cell receptor beta chains below come from one sample, sequenced in a study of memory CD4+ T cells and cytomegalovirus serostatus. TCRdb keeps only in-frame clones here, not all; method: immunoSEQ multiplex PCR. The sample carries over 50,000 clones, around four fifths recorded once. The sort gate was single viable CD3+CD4+CD8-CD45RO+ cells for memory CD4+ T cells. Sequenced sample: memory CD4+ T cells from blood. These receptors were taken from an adult in good health and CMV-seronegative.

This clone showed up just once. The chain combines TRBV19 with TRBJ2-7; TRBD1 matches at 7 bases. The trim removed 6 bases at V and 6 bases at J, leaving 14 bases unmatched. This CDR3 is built from 15 residues. Germline-derived CDR1 and CDR2 are LNHDA and SQIVND (reference sequence). DNA for the CDR3: TGTGCCAGTAGCAAGCCGGGACAGCGACCCCTCGAGCAGTACTTC. Protein sequence: CASSKPGQRPLEQYF.

The chain is built from TRBV10-2 and TRBJ2-7; tentatively, D is TRBD2 (6 bases). The CDR3 covers 15 residues. Trimming cost V 6 bases and J 1 base, with 16 bases left between them. CDR1 WSHSY and CDR2 SAAADI come from the germline V gene. This chain's CDR3 is CASSPGGGNSYEQYF. Here the CDR3 DNA reads TGCGCCAGCAGCCCAGGTGGAGGGAATTCCTACGAGCAGTACTTC.

The chain carries TRBV5-4 and TRBJ2-5; D call uncertain. The V and J ends lost 0 bases and 5 bases respectively, with 11 bases between them. From germline, CDR1 is SGHNT and CDR2 YYREEE (reference sequence). The CDR3 is 14 amino acids. In DNA form, the CDR3 reads TGTGCCAGCAGCTTGGATATGGGTTCGGAGACCCAGTACTTC. As protein: CASSLDMGSETQYF. Based on the CDR3 plus reference TRBV5-4 and TRBJ2-5, the full variable domain is ETGVTQSPTHLIKTRGQQVTLRCSSQSGHNTVSWYQQALGQGPQFIFQYYREEENGRGNFPPRFSGLQFPNYSSELNVNALELDDSALYLCASSLDMGSETQYFGPGTRLLVL.

The chain carries TRBV6-1 and TRBJ2-7; D remains ambiguous. V gave up 10 bases and J gave up 4 bases, with 11 bases separating them. Germline assignment: CDR1 MNHNS and CDR2 SASEGT. The CDR3 sequence is 11 residues long. DNA of the CDR3: TGTGCCACAGATAGGCGGTACGAGCAGTACTTC. This gives the protein CATDRRYEQYF.

In its sample, this clone was seen once. The chain couples TRBV6-1 to TRBJ2-3, with a tentative D call TRBD1 (5 bases). This CDR3 region has 13 residues. From germline, CDR1 is MNHNS and CDR2 SASEGT. V shed 5 bases and J shed 6 bases, with 12 bases lying between them. The CDR3 bases are TGTGCCAGCAGTAGACAGAACAGGGATACGCAGTATTTT. As protein: CASSRQNRDTQYF.

This sequence joins TRBV27 and TRBJ1-1; the D gene is possibly TRBD1 (5 bases). Germline V gene sequence: CDR1 MNHEY, CDR2 SMNVEV (reference sequence). The CDR3 consists of 13 residues. Trimming cost V 6 bases and J 4 bases, with 12 bases left between them. The chain's CDR3 is CASRLSGGTEAFF. The CDR3 DNA sequence: TGTGCCAGCAGGCTTTCTGGGGGCACTGAAGCTTTCTTT.

This clone was picked up one time. CDR3 loop: CASKPPGQGHGYTF. In nucleotides, the CDR3 is TGTGCCAGCAAACCTCCGGGACAGGGCCATGGCTACACCTTC. The rearrangement joins TRBV28 to TRBJ1-2, with TRBD1 identical over 9 bases. The ends lost 7 bases at V and 6 bases at J; junction bases unmatched: 9. CDR1 is MDHEN, CDR2 SYDVKM, per germline. The CDR3 loop spans 14 amino acids.

The chain links TRBV27 to TRBJ2-4; no firm D call. Looked up from germline, CDR1 is MNHEY and CDR2 is SMNVEV (reference sequence). V shed 0 bases and J shed 0 bases, with 9 bases lying between them. The CDR3 has 16 amino acids. In DNA, the CDR3 is TGTGCCAGCAGTTTATCGTACGGGCTAGCCAAAAACATTCAGTACTTC. Translation gives CASSLSYGLAKNIQYF.

This chain joins TRBV6-6 and TRBJ2-6; no clear D. V was pared by 6 bases and J by 0 bases, with 6 bases between. There are 14 residues in the CDR3. The germline gives CDR1 MNHNY, CDR2 SVGAGI (reference sequence). CDR3 protein: CASSLSSGANVLTF. In DNA, the CDR3 is TGTGCCAGCAGCCTCTCCTCTGGGGCCAACGTCCTGACTTTC.

The V gene is TRBV7-9, the J gene TRBJ2-5, with 8 bases matching TRBD2. The J segment lost 3 bases and the V segment lost 4 bases, leaving 4 bases of the junction unmatched. The CDR3 totals 14 residues. Germline V gene sequence: CDR1 SEHNR, CDR2 FQNEAQ (reference sequence). CDR3 sequence (DNA): TGTGCCAGCAGCTCGACGGGGGGGGAAGAGACCCAGTACTTC. Translated, it gives CASSSTGGEETQYF.

This chain joins TRBV18 and TRBJ2-5, with D possibly matching TRBD2 (6 bases). V was shortened by 3 bases and J by 4 bases, with 15 bases between the two germline ends. Germline lookup yields CDR1 KGHSH and CDR2 LQKENI. This CDR3 spans 15 amino acids. The CDR3 nucleotides read TGTGCCAGCTCACCGAGGGACTCCCACGGAGAGACCCAGTACTTC. It translates to CASSPRDSHGETQYF. Based on the CDR3 plus reference TRBV18 and TRBJ2-5, the full variable domain is NAGVMQNPRHLVRRRGQEARLRCSPMKGHSHVYWYRQLPEEGLKFMVYLQKENIIDESGMPKERFSAEFPKEGPSILRIQQVVRGDSAAYFCASSPRDSHGETQYFGPGTRLLVL.

The V call is TRBV7-9, the J call TRBJ1-2, with no clear D. Trimming left V 6 bases short and J 3 bases short, with 11 bases between. Germline V gene data show CDR1 as SEHNR and CDR2 as FQNEAQ (reference sequence). The CDR3 is 13 amino acids. The CDR3 DNA reads TGTGCCAGCAGAAACTTAGTTCACTATGGCTACACCTTC. Translated, it gives CASRNLVHYGYTF. The complete variable domain, with remaining parts taken from reference TRBV7-9 and TRBJ1-2, reads DTGVSQNPRHKITKRGQNVTFRCDPISEHNRLYWYRQTLGQGPEFLTYFQNEAQLEKSRLLSDRFSAERPKGSFSTLEIQRTEQGDSAMYLCASRNLVHYGYTFGSGTRLTVV.

The rearrangement uses TRBV7-8 and TRBJ2-4, with D possibly TRBD2 on 6 matching bases. This CDR3 comprises 15 residues. Trimming took 4 bases from V and 6 from J, leaving 16 bases between them. Per the germline V gene, CDR1 is SGHVS and CDR2 is FQNEAQ. In DNA form, the CDR3 reads TGTGCCAGCAGCTATTATTTGCGGAGGGGAAACATTCAGTACTTC. Protein product: CASSYYLRRGNIQYF.

V gene TRBV25-1 combines with J gene TRBJ1-3, with D unclear. The CDR3 sequence is 14 residues long. CDR1 is MGHDK and CDR2 is SYGVNS in the germline V gene. V lost 3 bases and J 0 bases, leaving 6 bases between the germline ends. The CDR3 loop is CASSEGLSGNTIYF. In nucleotides, the CDR3 is TGTGCCAGCAGTGAGGGTCTCTCTGGAAACACCATATATTTT.

This rearrangement joins TRBV11-2 to TRBJ1-2, with 7 bases matching TRBD1. V dropped 1 base and J dropped 1; count of bases not matched to a gene: 6. In germline, CDR1 is SGHAT, CDR2 FQNNGV. The CDR3 is 16 residues long. CDR3 coding DNA: TGTGCCAGCAGCTTAGCATCAGGGGGATTTAACTATGGCTACACCTTC. Translated: CASSLASGGFNYGYTF. Together with reference TRBV11-2 and TRBJ1-2, the CDR3 gives the full variable domain: EAGVAQSPRYKIIEKRQSVAFWCNPISGHATLYWYQQILGQGPKLLIQFQNNGVVDDSQLPKDRFSAERLKGVDSTLKIQPAKLEDSAVYLCASSLASGGFNYGYTFGSGTRLTVV.

The J gene is TRBJ1-2, the V gene TRBV6-5, with TRBD1 matching over 8 bases. Germline V CDR1 and CDR2: MNHEY, SVGAGI. V shed 6 bases and J 8 bases; nucleotides not matched to a gene: 14. This CDR3 is 15 amino acids long. CDR3 loop: CASRTRIQGARGYTF. The CDR3 DNA is TGTGCCAGCAGGACCCGAATTCAGGGGGCGAGAGGCTACACCTTC.

The chain uses TRBV7-3 and TRBJ2-3; D might be TRBD1 or TRBD2, each matching 5 bases. CDR3 length equals 14 residues. Per germline, CDR1 SGHTA and CDR2 FQGTGA. V dropped 5 bases and J dropped 2 bases, with 11 bases sitting between them. The CDR3 nucleotides read TGTGCCAGCAGCCTCGGGACGGCCACAGATACGCAGTATTTT. This encodes CASSLGTATDTQYF.

The J gene is TRBJ1-1, the V gene TRBV6-1; D is ambiguous. V lost 5 bases to trimming and J lost 0 bases, with 13 bases between them. The CDR3 is 15 residues long. Germline lookup yields CDR1 MNHNS and CDR2 SASEGT. CDR3 bases: TGTGCCAGCAGTTTTGGACGGAGAATGAACACTGAAGCTTTCTTT. It encodes CASSFGRRMNTEAFF.

The chain has TRBV27 and TRBJ2-3, with 9 bases lining up with TRBD2. The ends lost 4 bases at V and 2 bases at J; junction bases unmatched: 16. The CDR3 loop spans 19 amino acids. Germline V gene sequence: CDR1 MNHEY, CDR2 SMNVEV (reference sequence). This CDR3 is CASSSPSVLAGIVTDTQYF. The CDR3 nucleotides read TGTGCCAGCAGTTCCCCCAGTGTTCTAGCGGGAATCGTCACAGATACGCAGTATTTT.

This rearrangement joins TRBV28 to TRBJ2-5; D may be TRBD2 (6 bases). The CDR3 consists of 14 residues. With 7 bases removed from V and 0 bases from J, the gap between germline ends came to 12 bases. Germline CDR1 is MDHEN and CDR2 is SYDVKM. The CDR3 protein is CASMNRGYQETQYF. CDR3 nucleotide sequence: TGTGCCAGCATGAACCGGGGGTACCAAGAGACCCAGTACTTC.

The chain joins TRBV30 to TRBJ2-7; D ambiguous. Germline loops: CDR1 GTSNPN, CDR2 SVGIG (reference sequence). The CDR3 spans 13 residues. V was cut by 1 base and J by 2 bases, with 9 bases left in between. The CDR3 sequence: CAWSAGPPYEQYF. The CDR3 bases are TGTGCCTGGAGTGCCGGGCCCCCCTACGAGCAGTACTTC.

CDR3 loop: CASRGDQSVEQYF. The DNA for the CDR3 is TGTGCCTCCAGGGGGGACCAGTCCGTCGAGCAGTACTTC. The chain recombines TRBV2 with TRBJ2-7; a weak D match, TRBD1 (7 bases). CDR3 length: 13 residues. Trimming left V 11 bases short and J 6 bases short, with 20 bases between. The germline gives CDR1 SNHLY, CDR2 FYNNEI.

The J gene is TRBJ1-1, the V gene TRBV28; no definite D call. Germline V gives CDR1 MDHEN, CDR2 SYDVKM. The length of the CDR3 is 13 residues. Trimming removed 7 bases at V and 1 base at J, with 10 bases between. The CDR3 region is CASTLITNTEAFF. In nucleotides, the CDR3 is TGTGCCAGCACCCTAATAACGAACACTGAAGCTTTCTTT.

The V and J genes are TRBV25-1 and TRBJ2-1; D not resolved. This CDR3 has 16 residues. Germline-derived CDR1 and CDR2 are MGHDK and SYGVNS. V lost 7 bases and J lost 0, with 16 bases in between. In nucleotides, the CDR3 is TGTGCCAGCACCTCACCCCTCGCGAGCTCCTACAATGAGCAGTTCTTC. Protein: CASTSPLASSYNEQFF.

The rearrangement joins TRBV15 to TRBJ2-3; unclear D gene. V gave up 0 bases and J gave up 2 bases, with 9 bases separating them. Per germline, CDR1 LNHNV and CDR2 YYDKDF (reference sequence). This CDR3 has 15 residues. The CDR3, as DNA: TGTGCCACCAGCAGAGATCCAGCCTCCACAGATACGCAGTATTTT. Translated: CATSRDPASTDTQYF.

The CDR3, as DNA: TGTGCCAGCAGTCCTCACAAGAACACCGGGGAGCTGTTTTTT. Translated: CASSPHKNTGELFF. This chain uses TRBV6-5 with TRBJ2-2, with unresolved D. Germline V gene lookup returns CDR1 MNHEY and CDR2 SVGAGI. Trimming shortened V by 5 bases and J by 1 base, and 8 bases separated the two germline ends. CDR3 length: 14 amino acids.

The chain has TRBV30 and TRBJ1-5; no clear D gene. From germline, CDR1 is GTSNPN and CDR2 SVGIG (reference sequence). Trimming took 2 bases from V and 9 from J, leaving 11 bases between them. The CDR3 spans 12 residues. This CDR3 is CAWSSPLGPQHF. Written as DNA, the CDR3 is TGTGCCTGGAGTTCCCCCCTAGGGCCCCAGCATTTT.